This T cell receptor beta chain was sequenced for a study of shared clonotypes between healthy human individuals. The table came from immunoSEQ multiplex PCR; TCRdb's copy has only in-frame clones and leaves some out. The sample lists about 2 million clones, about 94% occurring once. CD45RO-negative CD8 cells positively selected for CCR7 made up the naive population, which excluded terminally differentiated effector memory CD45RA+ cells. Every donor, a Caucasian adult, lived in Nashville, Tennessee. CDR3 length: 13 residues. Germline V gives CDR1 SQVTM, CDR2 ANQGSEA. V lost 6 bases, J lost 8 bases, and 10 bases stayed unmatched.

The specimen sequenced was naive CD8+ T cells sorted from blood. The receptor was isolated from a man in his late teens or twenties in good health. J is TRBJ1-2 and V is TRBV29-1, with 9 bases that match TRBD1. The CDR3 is CSVPGQGFFGYTF. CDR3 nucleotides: TGCAGCGTGCCGGGACAGGGCTTTTTCGGCTACACCTTC.